This T cell receptor beta chain was identified in a study of blood T cell repertoires in COVID-19. The table lists this clone with a few counts. TCRdb's table, derived via immunoSEQ multiplex PCR, lists solely in-frame clones and lacks some. The sample has fewer than 200,000 clones, roughly four fifths seen once. V lost 5 bases and J lost 4; bases outside the gene matches: 4. CDR1 and CDR2 (germline): MNHEY, SMNVEV (reference sequence). This CDR3 region has 15 residues. This clonotype originated in a woman at least 80 years old with COVID-19, enrolled during active disease. Specimen: peripheral blood. The chain recombines TRBV27 with TRBJ2-1; 11 bases agree with TRBD2. The CDR3 DNA is TGTGCCAGCAGTCCCGGGACTAGCGGATACAATGAGCAGTTCTTC. Protein: CASSPGTSGYNEQFF.